This T cell receptor beta chain comes out of a study of T cell responses to AZD1222 COVID-19 vaccine. Per the germline V gene, CDR1 is SEHNR and CDR2 is FQNEAQ (reference sequence). The CDR3 runs 14 residues. Trimming removed 1 base at V and 8 bases at J, with 14 bases between. Some clones are missing from TCRdb's copy, which holds only in-frame ones; the method was immunoSEQ multiplex PCR. Of about 120,000 clones listed, 93% are singletons. This material consisted of peripheral blood, taken 28 days after the second AZD1222 dose. V is TRBV7-9 and J is TRBJ1-2; tentatively, D is TRBD1 (6 bases). The receptor was derived from an adult who received the AZD1222 COVID-19 vaccine. CDR3 DNA: TGTGCCAGCAGCTTAGGAGGAGGGGGTTACGGCTACACCTTC. This sequence encodes CASSLGGGGYGYTF.